A selection of T cell receptor beta chains follows, all from one sample in a study of blood T cells in healthy people across ages. TCRdb reanalysed the 5' RACE reads using MiXCR and keeps one entry per CDR3 protein. The data contain nearly 800,000 distinct CDR3 sequences, roughly 50% of them singletons. The sample was blood. Every receptor here comes from a man aged 35 to 55 in good health. CDR3s include the opening cysteine and the closing phenylalanine or tryptophan. The D gene is left open where the match is weak.

d_gene | j_gene | v_gene | CDR3aa
- | TRBJ1-1 | TRBV20-1 | CSAPSQGWSTEAFF
- | TRBJ2-1 | TRBV3-1 | CASSPEGGYDEQFF
TRBD1 | TRBJ2-3 | TRBV5-6 | CASQGDRAGTDTQYF
- | TRBJ1-4 | TRBV3-1 | CASSQPVGRGNEKLFF
- | TRBJ2-7 | TRBV12-5 | CASGDRLDSYEQYF
- | TRBJ1-5 | TRBV4-1 | CASSQEFMLIPAGEISGSNQPQHF
- | TRBJ2-7 | TRBV20-1 | CSASGIHEQYF
TRBD1 | TRBJ2-1 | TRBV12-3/TRBV12-4 | CASSLNRGPGSYNEQFF
- | TRBJ1-1 | TRBV4-1 | CASSPGHPAEAFF
TRBD2 | TRBJ2-1 | TRBV12-3/TRBV12-4 | CASSLEVAGAYNEQFF
- | - | TRBV7-9 | CASSLAGVNEQYF
TRBD2 | - | TRBV12-3/TRBV12-4 | CASNLESGAPVYEQYF
- | TRBJ2-1 | TRBV20-1 | CSAPSGTIIHGEQFF
- | TRBJ2-7 | TRBV4-3 | CASSEGRDYEQYF
TRBD1 | TRBJ2-5 | TRBV12-3/TRBV12-4 | CASSRDRAETQYF
TRBD2 | - | TRBV12-3/TRBV12-4 | CASSWGASGSAKTQYF
- | TRBJ1-1 | TRBV7-2 | CASSLAPGAGTEAFF